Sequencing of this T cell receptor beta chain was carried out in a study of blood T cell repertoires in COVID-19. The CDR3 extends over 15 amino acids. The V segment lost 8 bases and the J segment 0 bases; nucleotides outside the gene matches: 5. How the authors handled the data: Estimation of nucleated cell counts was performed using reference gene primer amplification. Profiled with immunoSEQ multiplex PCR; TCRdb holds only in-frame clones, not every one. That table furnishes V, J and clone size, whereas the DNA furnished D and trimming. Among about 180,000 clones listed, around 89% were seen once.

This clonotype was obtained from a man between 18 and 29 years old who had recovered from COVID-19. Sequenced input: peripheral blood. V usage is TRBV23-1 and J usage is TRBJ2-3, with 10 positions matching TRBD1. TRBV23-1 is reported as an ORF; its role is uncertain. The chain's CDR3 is CASRKGQGSTDTQYF. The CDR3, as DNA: TGCGCCAGCCGAAAGGGACAGGGGAGCACAGATACGCAGTATTTT.